The entry below describes one T cell receptor (beta chain). The antigen is undetermined. These data belong to a study of graft-versus-host responses after intestinal transplantation. Profiled with immunoSEQ multiplex PCR; TCRdb holds only in-frame clones, not every one. The repertoire holds over 80,000 clones, with 85% to 95% as singletons. The germline V and J ends were trimmed by 6 bases and 4 bases, with 18 bases remaining between them. The CDR3 length is 15 residues. Per the germline V gene, CDR1 is MDHEN and CDR2 is SYDVKM. The study's findings and limits: Within the allografts of patients who had graft-donor T cell macrochimerism, graft-versus-host to host-versus-graft clonal ratios were high. Ileal or blood samples showed some GvH clones first, and such clones were also found in recipient marrow.

The sample here was unstimulated CD8+ T cells sorted from spleen or lymph node cells, taken before transplant. The receptor was isolated from a human donor who was the organ donor for an intestinal transplant. V is TRBV28 and J is TRBJ1-2; tentatively, D is TRBD1 (5 bases). The CDR3 loop reads CASRIAGEYIYGYTF. Here the CDR3 DNA reads TGTGCCAGCAGAATAGCGGGGGAATACATCTATGGCTACACCTTC.